This T cell receptor beta chain originates from a study of blood T cell repertoires in COVID-19. Seattle-derived patients entered the study during active infection and were followed longitudinally. The data were produced by immunoSEQ multiplex PCR, yet TCRdb's version contains in-frame clones alone and is incomplete. The table lists around 470,000 clones, roughly 89% of them singletons. This clone was seen more than once but under ten times. With 4 bases removed from V and 5 bases from J, the gap between germline ends came to 6 bases. This CDR3 has 11 amino acids. Germline assignment: CDR1 LGHDT and CDR2 YNNKEL (reference sequence).

V and J are TRBV3-1 (or the pseudogene TRBV3-2) and TRBJ2-7; D is unresolved. Sample: peripheral blood. The receptor was isolated from a man between 18 and 29 years old with COVID-19, enrolled during active disease. The CDR3 region is CASSRRNEQYF. CDR3 sequence (DNA): TGTGCCAGCAGCCGGAGAAACGAGCAGTACTTC.